The 24 T cell receptor beta chains in this list originate from one sample, sequenced in a study of cytomegalovirus exposure and HLA in healthy donors. Profiled with immunoSEQ multiplex PCR; TCRdb holds only in-frame clones, not every one. The profile shows approximately 56,000 clones, around nine tenths of them singletons. Sequenced sample: PBMCs. The receptors were sampled from a man aged 18 to 29 in good health and CMV-seronegative.

This clone was detected only once. This chain uses TRBV19 with TRBJ2-7, with TRBD2 as a possible D gene (6 bases). Germline-derived CDR1 and CDR2 are LNHDA and SQIVND (reference sequence). This CDR3 contains 15 residues. Deletions cut 4 bases from V and 6 bases from J, with 19 bases between. Here the CDR3 reads CASSSHPPGEAEQYF. The DNA of the CDR3 is TGTGCCAGTAGTAGCCATCCTCCGGGAGAAGCCGAGCAGTACTTC. The full variable domain, with the rest looked up from reference TRBV19 and TRBJ2-7, is DGGITQSPKYLFRKEGQNVTLSCEQNLNHDAMYWYRQDPGQGLRLIYYSQIVNDFQKGDIAEGYSVSREKKESFPLTVTSAQKNPTAFYLCASSSHPPGEAEQYFGPGTRLTVT.

V gene TRBV6-5 combines with J gene TRBJ2-7, with 11 bases identical to TRBD1. Per germline, CDR1 MNHEY and CDR2 SVGAGI. The CDR3 length is 15 residues. The J segment lost 3 bases and the V segment lost 5 bases, leaving 6 bases of the junction unmatched. Here the CDR3 reads CASSTSGTGGYEQYF. In DNA form, the CDR3 reads TGTGCCAGCAGTACCTCCGGGACAGGGGGCTACGAGCAGTACTTC.

V is TRBV13 and J is TRBJ2-2; TRBD2 might be the D (6 bases). V lost 4 bases, J lost 7 bases, and 13 bases lay in between. Germline values: CDR1 PRHDT, CDR2 FYEKMQ (reference sequence). The CDR3 spans 14 residues. CDR3 DNA: TGTGCCAGCAGCTCGGTACCTAGCGACGGGGAGCTGTTTTTT. It translates to CASSSVPSDGELFF.

The V call is TRBV5-5, the J call TRBJ1-5; maybe TRBD1 (6 bases). With 3 bases removed from V and 7 bases from J, the gap between germline ends came to 8 bases. Germline CDR1 SGHKS, CDR2 YYEKEE (reference sequence). This CDR3 is built from 12 residues. CDR3 loop: CASSSRGQPQHF. The CDR3 nucleotides are TGTGCCAGCAGCTCCAGGGGACAGCCCCAGCATTTT.

This sequence joins TRBV27 and TRBJ2-7; no clear D. The CDR3 runs 16 residues. The germline CDR1 and CDR2 sequences are MNHEY and SMNVEV (reference sequence). V was clipped by 5 bases and J by 0 bases, with 17 bases between them. The CDR3 is CASSLDPSRSSYEQYF. As DNA, the CDR3 is TGTGCCAGCAGTCTAGACCCGAGTCGAAGCTCCTACGAGCAGTACTTC.

This clone occurred a few times. CDR3 sequence: CASSPGFGLNQPQHF. CDR3 sequence (DNA): TGCGCCAGCAGCCCGGGGTTCGGACTCAATCAGCCCCAGCATTTT. J is TRBJ1-5 and V is TRBV4-1; D gene unclear. Trimming removed 4 bases at V and 3 bases at J, with 13 bases between. Germline V CDR1 and CDR2: MGHRA, YSYEKL. The CDR3 length is 15 residues.

The chain joins TRBV5-1 to TRBJ2-1; the D is unclear. The length of the CDR3 is 12 residues. Trimming took off 0 bases at V and 7 bases at J, with 5 bases between the two ends. The germline CDR1 and CDR2 sequences are SGHRS and YFSETQ. In DNA, the CDR3 is TGCGCCAGCAGCTTGGGCGAGAATGAGCAGTTCTTC. Translation: CASSLGENEQFF.

This chain uses TRBV28 with TRBJ2-7; 8 bases fit TRBD2. The germline V gene has CDR1 MDHEN and CDR2 SYDVKM. V shed 7 bases, J shed 5 bases, and the junction held 13 bases outside the gene matches. This CDR3 is 15 amino acids long. In nucleotides, the CDR3 is TGTGCCAGCACGTCCCCGGCGGGAGGCCGCCACGAGCAGTACTTC. Residues: CASTSPAGGRHEQYF.

The chain couples TRBV19 to TRBJ1-1, with 7 bases that match TRBD1. The CDR3 is 14 residues long. The V gene end was trimmed by 3 bases and the J gene end by 7 bases; junction bases not matched to a gene: 8. Germline CDR1 reads LNHDA; CDR2 reads SQIVND (reference sequence). CDR3 amino acids: CASSIRGDMGEAFF. DNA of the CDR3: TGTGCCAGTAGTATCAGGGGGGATATGGGTGAAGCTTTCTTT.

The rearrangement links TRBV27 to TRBJ2-5; D unclear. The V and J ends lost 2 bases and 4 bases respectively, with 17 bases between them. The length of the CDR3 is 16 residues. The germline CDR1 and CDR2 sequences are MNHEY and SMNVEV (reference sequence). CDR3 sequence (DNA): TGTGCCAGCAGTTTAAAAAGCCCCCTCCGGGTAGAGACCCAGTACTTC. This translates into CASSLKSPLRVETQYF.

This clone was found a few times. The chain carries TRBV5-6 and TRBJ2-7; D is uncertain. Trimming took off 4 bases at V and 3 bases at J, with 5 bases between the two ends. The germline gives CDR1 SGHDT, CDR2 YYEEEE. The CDR3 extends over 11 amino acids. The CDR3, as DNA: TGTGCCAGCAGCCGACACTACGAGCAGTACTTC. Its protein is CASSRHYEQYF. Full variable domain (missing parts from reference TRBV5-6 and TRBJ2-7): DAGVTQSPTHLIKTRGQQVTLRCSPKSGHDTVSWYQQALGQGPQFIFQYYEEEERQRGNFPDRFSGHQFPNYSSELNVNALLLGDSALYLCASSRHYEQYFGPGTRLTVT.

This sequence joins TRBV18 and TRBJ2-2; D uncertain. Trimming took 6 bases from V and 2 from J, leaving 16 bases between them. The germline gives CDR1 KGHSH, CDR2 LQKENI. The CDR3 is 16 amino acids. CDR3 protein: CASSIYKLTNTGELFF. CDR3 nucleotide sequence: TGTGCCAGCTCCATATACAAGTTAACCAACACCGGGGAGCTGTTTTTT.

V gene TRBV13 combines with J gene TRBJ1-1; tentative D call: TRBD1 (6 bases). V was cut by 5 bases and J by 0 bases, with 10 bases left in between. Germline CDR1 reads PRHDT; CDR2 reads FYEKMQ (reference sequence). The length of the CDR3 is 14 residues. The CDR3 coding sequence is TGTGCCAGCAGCCTACAGGGCATGAACACTGAAGCTTTCTTT. It specifies CASSLQGMNTEAFF.

This chain joins TRBV6-5 and TRBJ1-5, with D unresolved. CDR3 length: 12 residues. Looked up from germline, CDR1 is MNHEY and CDR2 is SVGAGI. With 7 bases removed from V and 7 bases from J, the gap between germline ends came to 11 bases. Here the CDR3 reads CASKASGQPQHF. The CDR3 DNA follows: TGTGCCAGCAAAGCGAGTGGACAGCCCCAGCATTTT.

The rearrangement links TRBV5-4 to TRBJ2-3; no clear D. CDR3 length: 14 residues. V was cut by 3 bases and J by 6 bases, with 14 bases left in between. Germline V gene sequence: CDR1 SGHNT, CDR2 YYREEE (reference sequence). In DNA, the CDR3 is TGTGCCAGCAGCTCCCCTCCACTCACGGATACGCAGTATTTT. This translates into CASSSPPLTDTQYF.

Only a few counts were recorded for this clone. The chain has TRBV5-6 and TRBJ2-7; possible D gene TRBD1, 6 bases. V lost 4 bases and J 2 bases, leaving 13 bases between the germline ends. The CDR3 sequence is 14 residues long. Germline V gives CDR1 SGHDT, CDR2 YYEEEE. The CDR3 loop reads CASSPGATPYEQYF. In DNA, the CDR3 is TGTGCCAGCAGCCCAGGGGCAACCCCCTACGAGCAGTACTTC.

The gene calls are TRBV5-1 and TRBJ2-5, with a possible D match to TRBD2 (5 bases). V was clipped by 4 bases and J by 2 bases, with 6 bases between them. This CDR3 spans 12 amino acids. The germline CDR1 and CDR2 sequences are SGHRS and YFSETQ. CDR3 in amino acids: CASSPGQETQYF. The CDR3 bases are TGCGCCAGCAGCCCGGGGCAAGAGACCCAGTACTTC.

The chain employs TRBV2 and TRBJ2-5; TRBD2 might be the D (6 bases). The CDR3 has 13 residues. Germline V CDR1 and CDR2: SNHLY, FYNNEI. V was trimmed by 8 bases and J by 5 bases, leaving 15 bases between them. CDR3 nucleotides: TGTGCCAGCGCCCCGACTAGGGAGGAGACCCAGTACTTC. It yields the protein CASAPTREETQYF.

This chain joins TRBV2 and TRBJ2-7; D is unclear. The CDR3 is 12 amino acids. V was pared by 6 bases and J by 2 bases, with 8 bases between. The V gene's germline CDR1 is SNHLY and CDR2 FYNNEI. The CDR3 region is CASSTRAYEQYF. DNA of the CDR3: TGTGCCAGCAGCACGCGAGCCTACGAGCAGTACTTC.

This chain connects TRBV4-3 to TRBJ2-5; a possible D gene is TRBD2 (6 bases). Trimming pared 0 bases from V and 4 bases from J, leaving 12 bases between. CDR1 LGHNA and CDR2 YSLEER come from the germline V gene. The CDR3 is 15 residues long. The CDR3 nucleotides are TGCGCCAGCAGCCAAGATTTGGAGGGAGGAGAGACCCAGTACTTC. This codes for CASSQDLEGGETQYF.

Only a few counts were recorded for this clone. The J gene is TRBJ2-2, the V gene TRBV2; the D gene is possibly TRBD2 (5 bases). Germline V gene lookup returns CDR1 SNHLY and CDR2 FYNNEI. V was trimmed by 4 bases and J by 0 bases, leaving 9 bases between them. There are 15 residues in the CDR3. CDR3 sequence reads: CASSGPSTNTGELFF. The DNA of the CDR3 is TGTGCCAGCAGTGGACCTAGCACGAACACCGGGGAGCTGTTTTTT.

This clone appeared a single time. V gene TRBV2 combines with J gene TRBJ2-3, with 16 bases identical to TRBD2. The CDR3 is 18 amino acids. The V gene's germline CDR1 is SNHLY and CDR2 FYNNEI. V lost 7 bases and J lost 2; bases outside the gene matches: 9. CDR3 amino acids: CASNAGTSGRALTDTQYF. The CDR3 coding sequence is TGTGCCAGCAATGCTGGGACTAGCGGGAGGGCCCTCACAGATACGCAGTATTTT.

V usage is TRBV19 and J usage is TRBJ1-1; 8 bases are shared with TRBD1. V lost 5 bases and J lost 10; bases outside the gene matches: 15. Germline V lookup: CDR1 LNHDA, CDR2 SQIVND (reference sequence). The CDR3 is 15 residues long. This CDR3 is CASSETGTGPRVAFF. The CDR3 nucleotides read TGTGCCAGTAGTGAGACCGGGACAGGTCCCAGGGTAGCTTTCTTT.

V and J are TRBV9 and TRBJ1-2; 8 nucleotides agree with TRBD1. Trimming took 0 bases from V and 6 from J; bases not matched to a gene: 4. Germline V gene data show CDR1 as SGDLS and CDR2 as YYNGEE. There are 14 residues in the CDR3. The CDR3 nucleotides read TGTGCCAGCAGCGTAGCCACAGGGGGTCATGGCTACACCTTC. It translates to CASSVATGGHGYTF.